This TCR beta chain was captured in a study of Graves' ophthalmopathy and Graves' hyperthyroidism. Whole-study results and caveats: Using a 13-signature model, the authors split ophthalmopathy from stable hyperthyroidism, with approximately 88% sensitivity and around 76% specificity.

RNA served as the template for amplifying TCR beta CDR3 regions. HTBI primers were used in a first-round RT-PCR, which preceded a second-round multiplex PCR. One entry per CDR3 protein results from TCRdb running MiXCR on the multiplex PCR reads. The repertoire has 500,000 to 700,000 distinct CDR3 sequences, 20% to 25% of them found once; the top ten carry roughly 7.4%. From germline, CDR1 is MNHEY and CDR2 SVGEGT. Trimming removed 8 bases from V and 0 bases from J, with 19 bases in between. This CDR3 is 16 amino acids long. Among the hyperthyroidism patients, all were newly diagnosed, aged 18 to 65, with under 2 months' duration. The study excluded patients with other autoimmune diseases, uncontrolled infections, pregnancy or lactation. On this clonotype itself: Its specificity is not known.

The chain is built from TRBV6-2 or TRBV6-3 and TRBJ2-5; D might be TRBD1 or TRBD2, each matching 6 bases. Source material: peripheral blood. The sequence came from a woman between 18 and 30 years old with stable Graves' hyperthyroidism. Some clones in this sample may be carry-over from other donors' samples. Here the CDR3 reads CASSPGGTKNQETQYF. Here the CDR3 DNA reads TGTGCCAGCTCCCCTGGAGGGACAAAGAACCAAGAGACCCAGTACTTC.